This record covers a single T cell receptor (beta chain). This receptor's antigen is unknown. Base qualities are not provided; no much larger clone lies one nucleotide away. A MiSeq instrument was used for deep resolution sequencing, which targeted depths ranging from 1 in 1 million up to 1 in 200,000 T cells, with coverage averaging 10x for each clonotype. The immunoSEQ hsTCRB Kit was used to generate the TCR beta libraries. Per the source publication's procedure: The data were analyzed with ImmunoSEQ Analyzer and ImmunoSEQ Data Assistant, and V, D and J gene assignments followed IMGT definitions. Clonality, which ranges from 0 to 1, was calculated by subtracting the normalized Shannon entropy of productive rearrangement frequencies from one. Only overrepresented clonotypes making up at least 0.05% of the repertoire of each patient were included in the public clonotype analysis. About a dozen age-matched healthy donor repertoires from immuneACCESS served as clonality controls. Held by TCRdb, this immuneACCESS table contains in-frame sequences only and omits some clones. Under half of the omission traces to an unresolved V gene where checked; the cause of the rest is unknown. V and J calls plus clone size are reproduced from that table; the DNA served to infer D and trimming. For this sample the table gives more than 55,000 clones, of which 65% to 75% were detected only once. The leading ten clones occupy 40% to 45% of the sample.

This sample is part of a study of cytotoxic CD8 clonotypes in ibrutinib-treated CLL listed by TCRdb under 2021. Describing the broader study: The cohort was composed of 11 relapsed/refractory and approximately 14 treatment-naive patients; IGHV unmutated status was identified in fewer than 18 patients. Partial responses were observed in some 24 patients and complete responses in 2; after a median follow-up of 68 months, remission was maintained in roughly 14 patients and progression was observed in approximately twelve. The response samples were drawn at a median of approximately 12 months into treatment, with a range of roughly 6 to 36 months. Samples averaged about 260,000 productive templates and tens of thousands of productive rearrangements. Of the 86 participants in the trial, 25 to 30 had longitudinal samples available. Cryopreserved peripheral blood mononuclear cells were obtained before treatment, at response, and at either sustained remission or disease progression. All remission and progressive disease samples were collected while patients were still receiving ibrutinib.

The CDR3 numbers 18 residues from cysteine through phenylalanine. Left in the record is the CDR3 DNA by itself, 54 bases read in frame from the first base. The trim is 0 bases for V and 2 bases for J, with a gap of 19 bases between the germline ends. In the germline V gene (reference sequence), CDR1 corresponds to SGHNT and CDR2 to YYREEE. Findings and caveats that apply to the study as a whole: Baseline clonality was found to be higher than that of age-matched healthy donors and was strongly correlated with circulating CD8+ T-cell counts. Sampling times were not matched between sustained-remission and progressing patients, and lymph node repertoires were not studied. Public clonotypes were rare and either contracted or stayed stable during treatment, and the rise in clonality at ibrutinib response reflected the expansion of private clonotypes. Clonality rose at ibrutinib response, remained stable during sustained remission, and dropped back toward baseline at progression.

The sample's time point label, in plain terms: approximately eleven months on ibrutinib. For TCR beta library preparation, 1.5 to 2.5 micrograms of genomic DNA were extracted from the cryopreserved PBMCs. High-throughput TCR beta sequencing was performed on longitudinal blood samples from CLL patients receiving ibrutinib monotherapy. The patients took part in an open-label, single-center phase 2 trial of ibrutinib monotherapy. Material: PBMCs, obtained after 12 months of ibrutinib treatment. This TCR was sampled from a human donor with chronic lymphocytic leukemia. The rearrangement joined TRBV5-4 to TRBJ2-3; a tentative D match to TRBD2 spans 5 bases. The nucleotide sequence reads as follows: TGTGCCAGCAGCTTGGGTTTACAGAGGGTTGAAAACACAGATACGCAGTATTTT. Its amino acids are CASSLGLQRVENTDTQYF.